A single sample is the source of the 15 T cell receptor beta chains below, sequenced in a study of cytomegalovirus exposure and HLA in healthy donors. Produced via immunoSEQ multiplex PCR; TCRdb's table is partial and in-frame only. The table lists roughly 250,000 clones, approximately 84% of them singletons. The specimen sequenced was PBMCs. The origin of the receptors is a woman in her 30s in good health and CMV-seropositive.

The rearrangement joins TRBV14 to TRBJ1-2; D unresolved. The CDR3 sequence is 14 residues long. Trimming cost V 0 bases and J 5 bases, with 10 bases left between them. Germline CDR1 SGHDN, CDR2 FVKESK. The CDR3 region is CASSQDIPGYGYTF. CDR3 sequence (DNA): TGTGCCAGCAGCCAAGATATTCCGGGGTATGGCTACACCTTC.

This chain links TRBV18 with TRBJ2-5; D may be TRBD1 (6 bases). The length of the CDR3 is 14 residues. CDR1 is KGHSH and CDR2 is LQKENI in the germline V gene. The V and J ends lost 0 bases and 2 bases respectively, with 7 bases between them. CDR3 DNA sequence: TGTGCCAGCTCACCACCGGACAGACAAGAGACCCAGTACTTC. The encoded protein is CASSPPDRQETQYF.

The chain combines TRBV30 with TRBJ1-2; 8 bases match TRBD1. Germline CDR1 reads GTSNPN; CDR2 reads SVGIG (reference sequence). The J segment lost 4 bases and the V segment lost 3 bases, leaving 10 bases of the junction unmatched. CDR3 size: 15 residues. CDR3: CAWSPDRGLIYGYTF. CDR3 nucleotides: TGTGCCTGGAGCCCCGACAGGGGACTAATCTATGGCTACACCTTC. Looking up the rest from reference TRBV30 and TRBJ1-2 gives the full variable domain: SQTIHQWPATLVQPVGSPLSLECTVEGTSNPNLYWYRQAAGRGLQLLFYSVGIGQISSEVPQNLSASRPQDRQFILSSKKLLLSDSGFYLCAWSPDRGLIYGYTFGSGTRLTVV.

The V call is TRBV5-1, the J call TRBJ2-5, with 10 bases matching TRBD2. This CDR3 comprises 16 residues. Trimming removed 2 bases from V and 4 bases from J; junction bases left unmatched: 8. Germline V gives CDR1 SGHRS, CDR2 YFSETQ. CDR3 nucleotides: TGCGCCAGCAGCTTTGAGCTAGCGGGAGCAAGAGAGACCCAGTACTTC. Protein sequence: CASSFELAGARETQYF.

V gene TRBV6-5 combines with J gene TRBJ1-5, with 9 nucleotides matching TRBD1. The CDR3 loop spans 15 amino acids. Germline V gives CDR1 MNHEY, CDR2 SVGAGI. Trimming removed 5 bases from V and 4 bases from J; junction bases left unmatched: 6. The CDR3 bases are TGTGCCAGCAGTCCGTCCGGACAGGGGAATCAGCCCCAGCATTTT. As protein: CASSPSGQGNQPQHF.

The chain combines TRBV13 with TRBJ1-1, with D possibly being TRBD1 (6 bases). Germline V gene data show CDR1 as PRHDT and CDR2 as FYEKMQ (reference sequence). The CDR3 extends over 14 amino acids. Trimming left V 3 bases short and J 8 bases short, with 16 bases between. The DNA for the CDR3 is TGTGCCAGCAGCTTGACGGGAGGGGGGTTGGAAGCTTTCTTT. Encoded protein: CASSLTGGGLEAFF.

V usage is TRBV23-1 and J usage is TRBJ1-4; D might be TRBD1 (5 bases). TRBV23-1 is labeled an ORF, and its function is uncertain. Trimming took 3 bases from V and 3 from J, leaving 14 bases between them. This CDR3 is built from 16 residues. CDR3 bases: TGCGCCAGCAGTCAGAGCCGTCCCAGGGCTAATGAAAAACTGTTTTTT. It codes for CASSQSRPRANEKLFF.

The chain is built from TRBV27 and TRBJ2-5; possibly TRBD2 for D (5 bases). This CDR3 has 14 amino acids. V was pared by 2 bases and J by 4 bases, with 11 bases between. Germline loops: CDR1 MNHEY, CDR2 SMNVEV (reference sequence). The CDR3 DNA sequence: TGTGCCAGCAGTTTAGAGGGTGGAGGAGAGACCCAGTACTTC. Its translation is CASSLEGGGETQYF.

The rearrangement uses TRBV5-1 and TRBJ2-5; 10 bases match TRBD1. J was trimmed by 5 bases and V by 3 bases; bases with no gene match: 13. The CDR3 extends over 17 amino acids. Germline assignment: CDR1 SGHRS and CDR2 YFSETQ. The CDR3 sequence: CASSSEPGQGLWETQYF. DNA for the CDR3: TGCGCCAGCAGCTCGGAACCGGGACAGGGGTTGTGGGAGACCCAGTACTTC.

This chain connects TRBV29-1 to TRBJ1-1, with D maybe TRBD1 (5 bases). The germline gives CDR1 SQVTM, CDR2 ANQGSEA. The CDR3 is 15 residues long. Trimming stripped 7 bases from V and 2 bases from J, with 20 bases between. This chain's CDR3 is CSAEHRGGYNTEAFF. In DNA form, the CDR3 reads TGCAGCGCCGAGCATAGGGGCGGTTATAACACTGAAGCTTTCTTT.

V is TRBV19 and J is TRBJ2-7, with TRBD2 as a possible D gene (5 bases). The CDR3 totals 13 residues. The V gene lost 6 bases and the J gene lost 0 bases, with 9 bases spanning the gap. The germline V gene encodes CDR1 LNHDA and CDR2 SQIVND (reference sequence). The CDR3 reads CASRDWSSYEQYF. In DNA form, the CDR3 reads TGTGCCAGTAGGGACTGGAGCTCCTACGAGCAGTACTTC.

This clone was observed a handful of times. In the same sample, other DNA sequences code for this CDR3. The rearrangement joins TRBV5-1 to TRBJ2-2, with TRBD2 as a possible D gene (6 bases). With 0 bases removed from V and 8 bases from J, the gap between germline ends came to 8 bases. Germline CDR1 and CDR2: SGHRS and YFSETQ. The CDR3 covers 13 residues. The CDR3 coding sequence is TGCGCCAGCAGCTTGGGCGGGGCTGGGGAGCTGTTTTTT. Translating gives CASSLGGAGELFF.

This clone has more than one count but fewer than ten. The rearrangement uses TRBV10-3 and TRBJ1-2, with 7 nucleotides matching TRBD1. This CDR3 comprises 14 residues. The trim removed 10 bases at V and 4 bases at J, leaving 12 bases unmatched. Germline lookup yields CDR1 ENHRY and CDR2 SYGVKD. The CDR3 sequence: CASRDSGWGYGYTF. CDR3 nucleotide sequence: TGTGCCAGCCGGGACAGCGGTTGGGGCTATGGCTACACCTTC.

This sequence joins TRBV27 and TRBJ2-7; maybe TRBD1 (6 bases). Trimming took 1 base from V and 0 from J, leaving 13 bases between them. The CDR3 has 16 amino acids. The germline V gene has CDR1 MNHEY and CDR2 SMNVEV (reference sequence). The CDR3: CASSLWGPVSSYEQYF. CDR3 DNA sequence: TGTGCCAGCAGTTTATGGGGGCCAGTGTCCTCCTACGAGCAGTACTTC.

This chain joins TRBV5-4 and TRBJ2-7; TRBD2 might be the D (5 bases). Trimming shortened V by 7 bases and J by 4 bases, and 18 bases separated the two germline ends. This CDR3 contains 14 residues. From germline, CDR1 is SGHNT and CDR2 YYREEE (reference sequence). Here the CDR3 DNA reads TGTGCCAGCCGGGTTGCGGGTTATCCTTACGAGCAGTACTTC. It translates to CASRVAGYPYEQYF.